A single sample is the source of the 10 T cell receptor beta chains below, sequenced in a study of Ad26.COV2.S vaccination and SARS-CoV-2 variants. The sample's treatment: over 15 received Ad26.COV2.S at low or high dose, single or two shots; 5 received placebo; per-sample allocation not given. All samples were drawn on day 63, counting from the first vaccine or placebo injection. The data were produced by immunoSEQ multiplex PCR, yet TCRdb's version contains in-frame clones alone and is incomplete. The table includes approximately 500,000 clones, roughly nine tenths detected once. The sample in question was peripheral blood, obtained in a trial of Ad26.COV2.S vaccine versus placebo. These receptors originate from a person aged 18 to 59 who received the Ad26.COV2.S COVID-19 vaccine or a placebo.

Concerning this clone: Other DNA sequences of this sample code for an identical CDR3. The chain recombines TRBV12-3 or TRBV12-4 with TRBJ2-7; D is unclear. The CDR3 contains 11 residues. V gave up 3 bases and J gave up 0 bases, with 0 bases separating them. CDR3 nucleotides: TGTGCCAGCAGTTTCTCCTACGAGCAGTACTTC. As protein: CASSFSYEQYF.

The J gene is TRBJ2-3, the V gene TRBV4-3; D gene unclear. Trimming shortened V by 1 base and J by 6 bases, and 8 bases separated the two germline ends. This CDR3 region has 13 residues. From germline, CDR1 is LGHNA and CDR2 YSLEER. Here the CDR3 DNA reads TGCGCCAGCAGCCAAGGGGCGCTGGATACGCAGTATTTT. Translating it yields CASSQGALDTQYF.

The V gene is TRBV7-6, the J gene TRBJ2-2; D call uncertain. The CDR3 is 14 residues long. Germline V gives CDR1 SGHVS, CDR2 FNYEAQ. V was cut by 0 bases and J by 6 bases, with 8 bases left in between. The CDR3 nucleotides are TGTGCCAGCAGCTTAGCACCGGTGTCCGGGGAGCTGTTTTTT. This encodes CASSLAPVSGELFF.

The V call is TRBV6-5, the J call TRBJ2-7, with D possibly called TRBD1 or TRBD2 (5 bases each). V lost 11 bases to trimming and J lost 2 bases, with 16 bases between them. The length of the CDR3 is 13 residues. The V gene's germline CDR1 is MNHEY and CDR2 SVGAGI. The CDR3 DNA sequence: TGTGCCGCCCGTTTCGGGGACGCCTACGAGCAGTACTTC. Amino acid sequence: CAARFGDAYEQYF.

The gene calls are TRBV10-3 and TRBJ2-1, with 9 bases matching TRBD2. Germline lookup yields CDR1 ENHRY and CDR2 SYGVKD. This CDR3 has 11 amino acids. V was clipped by 2 bases and J by 15 bases; unmatched bases: 2. DNA for the CDR3: TGTGCCATCAGTGAGGGCGGGAGGGTGTTCTTC. As protein: CAISEGGRVFF.

This rearrangement joins TRBV27 to TRBJ2-1; weak D call: TRBD2 (5 bases). Germline V gene sequence: CDR1 MNHEY, CDR2 SMNVEV (reference sequence). This CDR3 is built from 13 residues. Trimming took 5 bases from V and 3 from J, leaving 8 bases between them. CDR3 sequence (DNA): TGTGCCAGCAGTACCCGGGGCTACAATGAGCAGTTCTTC. It specifies CASSTRGYNEQFF.

V and J are TRBV7-6 and TRBJ2-1; D is uncertain. There are 16 residues in the CDR3. V was cut by 1 base and J by 0 bases, with 10 bases left in between. Germline lookup yields CDR1 SGHVS and CDR2 FNYEAQ. CDR3 sequence: CASSLEGRSSYNEQFF. DNA for the CDR3: TGTGCCAGCAGCTTAGAAGGGCGAAGCTCCTACAATGAGCAGTTCTTC.

This chain connects TRBV28 to TRBJ2-7; D is perhaps TRBD1 or TRBD2 (5 bases each). The V and J ends lost 6 bases and 7 bases respectively, with 16 bases between them. Per the germline V gene, CDR1 is MDHEN and CDR2 is SYDVKM. This CDR3 has 13 amino acids. The CDR3 DNA is TGTGCCAGCAGCTCCAGACCAGGGAGTGAGCAGTACTTC. Translated: CASSSRPGSEQYF.

The chain has TRBV6-5 and TRBJ2-5; D might be TRBD1 or TRBD2, each matching 5 bases. This CDR3 is built from 14 residues. Germline values: CDR1 MNHEY, CDR2 SVGAGI. V lost 4 bases, J lost 2 bases, and 11 bases lay in between. CDR3 DNA: TGTGCCAGCAGTTCCCAGGGAGAACAAGAGACCCAGTACTTC. It yields the protein CASSSQGEQETQYF.

The chain is built from TRBV7-9 and TRBJ1-2; weak D call: TRBD1 (5 bases). The CDR3 has 16 residues. V lost 0 bases, J lost 3 bases, and 14 bases lay in between. Per germline, CDR1 SEHNR and CDR2 FQNEAQ (reference sequence). CDR3 protein: CASSLAVTGPDYGYTF. Written as DNA, the CDR3 is TGTGCCAGCAGCTTAGCGGTCACAGGCCCTGACTATGGCTACACCTTC.